Shown below are 23 T cell receptor beta chains from a single sample sequenced in a study of HIV-infected patients and healthy controls. MiXCR, applied by TCRdb to the 5' RACE reads, yields one record per CDR3 protein. The sample carries some 70,000 distinct CDR3 sequences, over 15% recorded once. Sequencing was performed on CD4+ T cells from blood. The source of these receptors is a human donor in good health.

V and J are TRBV12-3 or TRBV12-4 and TRBJ2-3, with TRBD1 identical over 7 bases. J lost 1 base, V lost 5 bases, and 3 bases had no gene match. The CDR3 runs to 14 residues. The CDR3 DNA sequence: TGTGCCAGCAGTGGGACAGAGGGCACAGATACGCAGTATTTT. Translation: CASSGTEGTDTQYF.

This clonotype was counted only a few times. The chain couples TRBV13 to TRBJ1-1, with 7 bases fitting TRBD1. The CDR3 has 14 residues. Trimming took 5 bases from V and 1 from J; bases not matched to a gene: 4. CDR1 and CDR2 (germline): PRHDT, FYEKMQ (reference sequence). CDR3 DNA: TGTGCCAGCAGCCGGAGACAGGGGAACACTGAAGCTTTCTTT. It specifies CASSRRQGNTEAFF. The full variable domain, in which reference TRBV13 and TRBJ1-1 provide the parts outside the CDR3, is AAGVIQSPRHLIKEKRETATLKCYPIPRHDTVYWYQQGPGQDPQFLISFYEKMQSDKGSIPDRFSAQQFSDYHSELNMSSLELGDSALYFCASSRRQGNTEAFFGQGTRLTVV.

This clonotype came up many times. V is TRBV12-3 or TRBV12-4 and J is TRBJ1-2, with unresolved D. Trimming shortened V by 4 bases and J by 2 bases, and 8 bases separated the two germline ends. This CDR3 has 13 amino acids. The CDR3 spells CASSSPENYGYTF. Here the CDR3 DNA reads TGTGCCAGCAGTTCCCCAGAGAACTATGGCTACACCTTC.

This clonotype has more than one count but fewer than ten. This rearrangement joins TRBV10-3 to TRBJ1-1; the D is unclear. Trimming cost V 6 bases and J 1 base, with 3 bases left between them. Per the germline V gene, CDR1 is ENHRY and CDR2 is SYGVKD. There are 11 residues in the CDR3. The CDR3 reads CAISGNTEAFF. The CDR3, as DNA: TGTGCCATCAGCGGGAACACTGAAGCTTTCTTT.

The chain uses TRBV7-2 and TRBJ2-7, with D possibly being TRBD2 (5 bases). Trimming removed 7 bases from V and 1 base from J, with 17 bases in between. The CDR3 length is 15 residues. Germline values: CDR1 SGHTA, CDR2 FQGNSA. The CDR3 region has the DNA TGTGCCAGCAAGTTGACTGCGGGCCAATCCTACGAGCAGTACTTC. This gives the protein CASKLTAGQSYEQYF.

In this sample, this clonotype turned up many times. The J gene is TRBJ1-4, the V gene TRBV20-1, with 7 positions matching TRBD1. The CDR3 contains 14 residues. V was clipped by 4 bases and J by 4 bases; unmatched bases: 6. The germline gives CDR1 DFQATT, CDR2 SNEGSKA (reference sequence). Here the CDR3 reads CSATRGSGNEKLFF. CDR3 coding DNA: TGCAGTGCTACCAGGGGGTCGGGTAATGAAAAACTGTTTTTT.

This clonotype was observed many times. V is TRBV7-9 and J is TRBJ2-1; no clear D. Looked up from germline, CDR1 is SEHNR and CDR2 is FQNEAQ (reference sequence). The CDR3 extends over 13 amino acids. The V end lost 4 bases, the J end lost 6 bases, and 10 bases lay between the germline ends. In DNA, the CDR3 is TGTGCCAGCAGCTATAGTAGTGGCAATGAGCAGTTCTTC. Its translation: CASSYSSGNEQFF.

This clonotype was counted at least ten times. J is TRBJ2-3 and V is TRBV4-2; no clear D gene. CDR1 is LGHNA, CDR2 YNFKEQ, per germline. This CDR3 comprises 13 residues. Trimming removed 1 base at V and 7 bases at J, with 9 bases between. CDR3 DNA: TGTGCCAGCAGCCAAGGTCCTCAAAATACGCAGTATTTT. This sequence encodes CASSQGPQNTQYF.

This clonotype was observed at least ten times. V gene TRBV6-6 combines with J gene TRBJ2-1; D perhaps matches TRBD2 (5 bases). Germline values: CDR1 MNHNY, CDR2 SVGAGI (reference sequence). The length of the CDR3 is 15 residues. V lost 5 bases and J lost 3, with 14 bases in between. The CDR3 DNA reads as TGTGCCAGCAGTCACGGACTGGGAAACTACAATGAGCAGTTCTTC. Translation: CASSHGLGNYNEQFF.

In DNA form, the CDR3 reads TGCAGCGTTGAAGATCGGTCTGGGGGGGTCGAGCAGTACTTC. Protein product: CSVEDRSGGVEQYF. The rearrangement joins TRBV29-1 to TRBJ2-7; 7 positions agree with TRBD2. Germline V gene data show CDR1 as SQVTM and CDR2 as ANQGSEA. The CDR3 contains 14 residues. After removal of 0 bases from V and 6 bases from J, the junction contained 8 bases not matched to a gene.

This clonotype has just a few counts. The rearrangement links TRBV24-1 to TRBJ2-1; 9 bases align to TRBD1. Per the germline V gene, CDR1 is KGHDR and CDR2 is SFDVKD. The CDR3 length is 15 residues. V lost 4 bases and J lost 9; bases outside the gene matches: 9. The CDR3 spells CATSEPGQGTGEQFF. Written as DNA, the CDR3 is TGTGCCACCAGTGAACCGGGACAGGGAACTGGTGAGCAGTTCTTC.

This clonotype was found many times. The chain recombines TRBV29-1 with TRBJ1-1; D unresolved. Germline CDR1 reads SQVTM; CDR2 reads ANQGSEA. This CDR3 is 13 amino acids long. Trimming pared 5 bases from V and 0 bases from J, leaving 10 bases between. CDR3 DNA sequence: TGCAGCGTTTTCAAGGCTATGAACACTGAAGCTTTCTTT. Translation gives CSVFKAMNTEAFF.

J is TRBJ1-5 and V is TRBV2; a weak D match, TRBD1 (6 bases). Trimming removed 6 bases from V and 1 base from J, with 13 bases in between. Germline values: CDR1 SNHLY, CDR2 FYNNEI. There are 15 residues in the CDR3. In DNA, the CDR3 is TGTGCCAGCAGGGGGGGGCAGAGGAGCAATCAGCCCCAGCATTTT. The encoded protein is CASRGGQRSNQPQHF.

This clonotype has a handful of counts. The gene calls are TRBV19 and TRBJ2-3, with D tentatively TRBD2 (7 bases). From germline, CDR1 is LNHDA and CDR2 SQIVND (reference sequence). The CDR3 is 17 residues long. Trimming took off 5 bases at V and 2 bases at J, with 20 bases between the two ends. The CDR3 region has the DNA TGTGCCAGTAGTGGTGTGGGGGGGCGCTCTGTCACAGATACGCAGTATTTT. Protein: CASSGVGGRSVTDTQYF.

This clonotype occurred a few times. J is TRBJ1-2 and V is TRBV29-1, with unresolved D. V gave up 4 bases and J gave up 8 bases, with 17 bases separating them. The CDR3 runs to 13 residues. Germline V gene sequence: CDR1 SQVTM, CDR2 ANQGSEA. CDR3 sequence (DNA): TGCAGCGTTGTTACACGGGGAAAGAGCGGCTACACCTTC. The encoded protein is CSVVTRGKSGYTF. The full variable domain, in which reference TRBV29-1 and TRBJ1-2 provide the parts outside the CDR3, is SAVISQKPSRDICQRGTSLTIQCQVDSQVTMMFWYRQQPGQSLTLIATANQGSEATYESGFVIDKFPISRPNLTFSTLTVSNMSPEDSSIYLCSVVTRGKSGYTFGSGTRLTVV.

This clonotype has at least ten counts. V and J are TRBV6-6 and TRBJ1-2; TRBD1 might be the D (5 bases). The CDR3 is made up of 14 amino acids. Germline CDR1 and CDR2: MNHNY and SVGAGI (reference sequence). V was cut by 2 bases and J by 7 bases, with 14 bases left in between. For the CDR3, the DNA is TGTGCCAGCAGTTACGTTGAAGGGGATCGTGGCTACACCTTC. Translation gives CASSYVEGDRGYTF.

This clonotype was detected many times. The chain carries TRBV6-2 or TRBV6-3 and TRBJ2-1, with D possibly TRBD2 on 5 matching bases. Germline CDR1 is MNHEY and CDR2 is SVGEGT. The CDR3 loop spans 11 amino acids. V lost 6 bases and J 6 bases, leaving 6 bases between the germline ends. The CDR3 DNA is TGTGCCAGCAGCCGGGGCAATGAGCAGTTCTTC. Protein sequence: CASSRGNEQFF.

The chain uses TRBV11-2 and TRBJ1-1, with D hard to call. This CDR3 is built from 14 residues. The V end lost 2 bases, the J end lost 7 bases, and 14 bases lay between the germline ends. Germline CDR1 is SGHAT and CDR2 is FQNNGV. The CDR3 spells CASSLISSGIEAFF. In DNA, the CDR3 is TGTGCCAGCAGCTTAATCTCTTCCGGGATTGAAGCTTTCTTT. Full variable domain (missing parts from reference TRBV11-2 and TRBJ1-1): EAGVAQSPRYKIIEKRQSVAFWCNPISGHATLYWYQQILGQGPKLLIQFQNNGVVDDSQLPKDRFSAERLKGVDSTLKIQPAKLEDSAVYLCASSLISSGIEAFFGQGTRLTVV.

The chain couples TRBV25-1 to TRBJ1-1; TRBD1 aligns across 10 bases. CDR1 MGHDK and CDR2 SYGVNS come from the germline V gene. Trimming at V came to 5 bases and at J to 8 bases, leaving 5 bases not matched to a gene. The CDR3 is 13 residues long. The CDR3 loop reads CASSTPGQGEAFF. In DNA, the CDR3 is TGTGCCAGCAGTACCCCGGGACAGGGGGAAGCTTTCTTT.

The genes are TRBV6-2 or TRBV6-3 and TRBJ1-5, with D maybe TRBD1 (5 bases). CDR3 length: 13 residues. Trimming removed 5 bases at V and 3 bases at J, with 8 bases between. Germline CDR1 MNHEY, CDR2 SVGEGT. CDR3 residues: CASSGHVNQPQHF. CDR3 DNA sequence: TGTGCCAGCAGTGGACATGTCAATCAGCCCCAGCATTTT.

The V and J genes are TRBV29-1 and TRBJ2-3, with 14 bases identical to TRBD2. The length of the CDR3 is 17 residues. The V segment lost 4 bases and the J segment 4 bases; nucleotides outside the gene matches: 10. In germline, CDR1 is SQVTM, CDR2 ANQGSEA. CDR3 in amino acids: CSVAPRLTSGRADTQYF. DNA for the CDR3: TGCAGCGTTGCCCCCCGGCTGACTAGCGGGAGGGCAGATACGCAGTATTTT.

The chain couples TRBV28 to TRBJ2-4; no clear D. The V gene lost 2 bases and the J gene lost 4 bases, with 12 bases spanning the gap. CDR1 and CDR2 (germline): MDHEN, SYDVKM. This CDR3 is built from 15 residues. CDR3 bases: TGTGCCAGCAGTTTAGGGCACGGGCAGAAAAACATTCAGTACTTC. Its translation is CASSLGHGQKNIQYF.

This clonotype was found many times. The chain uses TRBV5-4 and TRBJ2-6; possibly TRBD1 for D (5 bases). The CDR3 totals 17 residues. Germline lookup yields CDR1 SGHNT and CDR2 YYREEE (reference sequence). V was trimmed by 0 bases and J by 0 bases, leaving 10 bases between them. CDR3 bases: TGTGCCAGCAGCTTGGCCCCAGGGCGCTCTGGGGCCAACGTCCTGACTTTC. Translation: CASSLAPGRSGANVLTF.